The T cell receptor beta chain under discussion was sequenced for a study of cytomegalovirus exposure and HLA in healthy donors. A few counts support this clone. The PCR contained 60 Vbeta and 13 Jbeta primers. Only in-frame clones appear in the TCRdb table, and some are missing; sequencing was by immunoSEQ multiplex PCR. There are approximately 24,000 clones in the sample; just under 70% occur only once, and roughly 4.5% lies in the top ten. The sequenced sample consisted of PBMCs. This clonotype was obtained from a woman between 45 and 65 years old in good health and CMV-seronegative.

The CDR3 DNA sequence: TGTGCCAGCAGTGCTCCCCACAATGAGCAGTTCTTC. Translating it yields CASSAPHNEQFF. The chain links TRBV6-1 to TRBJ2-1; D not resolved. Germline CDR1 MNHNS, CDR2 SASEGT. Trimming took off 4 bases at V and 5 bases at J, with 6 bases between the two ends. The CDR3 has 12 amino acids.